A single sample gave rise to the 20 T cell receptor beta chains below, sequenced in a study of T cell responses to AZD1222 COVID-19 vaccine. Only in-frame clones appear in the TCRdb table, and some are missing; sequencing was by immunoSEQ multiplex PCR. In the table there are about 180,000 clones, roughly nine tenths of which are singletons. Sequencing was performed on peripheral blood, taken on day 0 of AZD1222 vaccination. These receptors all come from an adult in good health.

The chain links TRBV7-9 to TRBJ1-2; 12 bases match TRBD1. The CDR3 length is 15 residues. The germline CDR1 and CDR2 sequences are SEHNR and FQNEAQ (reference sequence). Trimming removed 5 bases from V and 4 bases from J; junction bases left unmatched: 5. The CDR3 here is CASSPGTGGGYGYTF. In nucleotides, the CDR3 is TGTGCCAGCAGCCCCGGGACAGGGGGCGGCTATGGCTACACCTTC.

CDR3 sequence (DNA): TGTGCCAGCAGCCTGACAGGGCCTGGAAACACCATATATTTT. Amino acid sequence: CASSLTGPGNTIYF. The V gene is TRBV3-1 (or the pseudogene TRBV3-2), the J gene TRBJ1-3; TRBD1 matches at 7 bases. The CDR3 totals 14 residues. Germline lookup yields CDR1 LGHDT and CDR2 YNNKEL (reference sequence). Trimming removed 4 bases from V and 2 bases from J; junction bases left unmatched: 2.

The table lists this clone with a few counts. The CDR3 here is CATSDFSRANTGELFF. The DNA for the CDR3 is TGTGCCACCAGTGATTTCAGCAGGGCGAACACCGGGGAGCTGTTTTTT. The rearrangement links TRBV24-1 to TRBJ2-2; a weak D match, TRBD1 (5 bases). V lost 1 base to trimming and J lost 0 bases, with 8 bases between them. This CDR3 is built from 16 residues. The germline V gene encodes CDR1 KGHDR and CDR2 SFDVKD.

V and J are TRBV2 and TRBJ1-2; the match to TRBD1 covers 8 bases. V shed 5 bases, J shed 4 bases, and the junction held 3 bases outside the gene matches. This CDR3 spans 13 amino acids. Germline lookup yields CDR1 SNHLY and CDR2 FYNNEI. The CDR3 loop reads CASSQTGVYGYTF. The CDR3 coding sequence is TGTGCCAGCAGTCAGACAGGGGTCTATGGCTACACCTTC.

This chain connects TRBV5-5 to TRBJ2-3, with D perhaps being TRBD1 or TRBD2 (5 bases each). Trimming removed 2 bases at V and 2 bases at J, with 15 bases between. The CDR3 is made up of 16 amino acids. CDR1 is SGHKS and CDR2 is YYEKEE in the germline V gene (reference sequence). The CDR3 DNA sequence: TGTGCCAGCAGCTTAGGCCCGGGGCGAGACACAGATACGCAGTATTTT. Its protein product is CASSLGPGRDTDTQYF.

J is TRBJ2-7 and V is TRBV9; TRBD2 is a possible D gene (7 bases). V was cut by 4 bases and J by 3 bases, with 17 bases left in between. Germline V gene lookup returns CDR1 SGDLS and CDR2 YYNGEE. The CDR3 spans 15 residues. In nucleotides, the CDR3 is TGTGCCAGCAGCCCCTTCGCGGGGGCGGGCTACGAGCAGTACTTC. This gives the protein CASSPFAGAGYEQYF.

The CDR3 region has the DNA TGTGCCTGGAGTACTACTGGGGGCAGCAATCAGCCCCAGCATTTT. Protein: CAWSTTGGSNQPQHF. The rearrangement links TRBV30 to TRBJ1-5, with D perhaps TRBD1 (6 bases). The CDR3 has 15 amino acids. Trimming shortened V by 2 bases and J by 1 base, and 12 bases separated the two germline ends. Germline V gives CDR1 GTSNPN, CDR2 SVGIG (reference sequence).

The chain is built from TRBV19 and TRBJ2-7; 8 positions agree with TRBD1. V trimming: 5 bases; J trimming: 0 bases; junction bases outside the gene matches: 3. Germline CDR1 and CDR2: LNHDA and SQIVND (reference sequence). This CDR3 contains 14 residues. The CDR3 DNA is TGTGCCAGTAGTTCAGACAGGGGCTCCTACGAGCAGTACTTC. Its protein is CASSSDRGSYEQYF. Full variable domain (outside the CDR3, taken from reference TRBV19 and TRBJ2-7): DGGITQSPKYLFRKEGQNVTLSCEQNLNHDAMYWYRQDPGQGLRLIYYSQIVNDFQKGDIAEGYSVSREKKESFPLTVTSAQKNPTAFYLCASSSDRGSYEQYFGPGTRLTVT.

This chain connects TRBV4-1 to TRBJ1-5; 7 bases map to TRBD1. The CDR3 totals 20 residues. In germline, CDR1 is MGHRA, CDR2 YSYEKL. J was trimmed by 0 bases and V by 4 bases; bases with no gene match: 18. The CDR3 here is CASSPTDGEGARYSNQPQHF. The CDR3 coding sequence is TGCGCCAGCAGCCCTACGGACGGGGAGGGGGCGAGGTATAGCAATCAGCCCCAGCATTTT.

The chain has TRBV6-5 and TRBJ1-2; D remains unclear. The CDR3 has 14 amino acids. In germline, CDR1 is MNHEY, CDR2 SVGAGI. Trimming took 3 bases from V and 3 from J, leaving 11 bases between them. Here the CDR3 DNA reads TGTGCCAGCAGTTATTTCGGTGGAGACTATGGCTACACCTTC. Translating gives CASSYFGGDYGYTF.

J is TRBJ2-7 and V is TRBV5-5, with TRBD2 matching over 7 bases. Germline values: CDR1 SGHKS, CDR2 YYEKEE (reference sequence). The CDR3 has 15 residues. V trimming: 0 bases; J trimming: 2 bases; junction bases outside the gene matches: 5. The CDR3 coding sequence is TGTGCCAGCAGCTTGGTTAGCGGGCAGACCTACGAGCAGTACTTC. Its translation is CASSLVSGQTYEQYF.

The chain carries TRBV5-4 and TRBJ1-1; 7 bases map to TRBD1. The CDR3 extends over 14 amino acids. Germline-derived CDR1 and CDR2 are SGHNT and YYREEE (reference sequence). After removal of 3 bases from V and 0 bases from J, the junction contained 2 bases not matched to a gene. This chain's CDR3 is CASSSQGMNTEAFF. The CDR3 DNA sequence: TGTGCCAGCAGCTCACAGGGGATGAACACTGAAGCTTTCTTT.

As DNA, the CDR3 is TGTGCCAGCAGTTACTCGCGCGTTACTGAAGCTTTCTTT. Residues: CASSYSRVTEAFF. The V call is TRBV6-5, the J call TRBJ1-1; no definite D call. Germline loops: CDR1 MNHEY, CDR2 SVGAGI. The CDR3 extends over 13 amino acids. Between the trimmed V and J ends, which lost 0 bases and 5 bases, there was a span of 7 bases.

The V call is TRBV4-2, the J call TRBJ1-5, with a possible D match to TRBD1 (6 bases). Trimming shortened V by 0 bases and J by 7 bases, and 25 bases separated the two germline ends. The CDR3 loop spans 19 amino acids. Germline V gives CDR1 LGHNA, CDR2 YNFKEQ. The CDR3 nucleotides are TGTGCCAGCAGCCAAGATCTCCTGGCGTCGGGACATTACCCCCAGCCCCAGCATTTT. Its translation is CASSQDLLASGHYPQPQHF.

This sequence joins TRBV2 and TRBJ2-2; D unresolved. V was shortened by 2 bases and J by 1 base, with 5 bases between the two germline ends. CDR3 length: 14 amino acids. The germline CDR1 and CDR2 sequences are SNHLY and FYNNEI. In DNA form, the CDR3 reads TGTGCCAGCAGTGAAAGGCAGAACACCGGGGAGCTGTTTTTT. Translation gives CASSERQNTGELFF.

The rearrangement uses TRBV10-3 and TRBJ1-1; D possibly corresponds to TRBD1 (6 bases). The V and J ends lost 3 bases and 2 bases respectively, with 13 bases between them. Germline values: CDR1 ENHRY, CDR2 SYGVKD. The CDR3 is 15 residues long. The CDR3 DNA sequence: TGTGCCATCAGTGACGGGGGCCTTGGAAACACTGAAGCTTTCTTT. It yields the protein CAISDGGLGNTEAFF.

The chain links TRBV2 to TRBJ1-2, with D possibly matching TRBD1 (5 bases). The CDR3 spans 14 residues. V was cut by 7 bases and J by 0 bases, with 12 bases left in between. The germline CDR1 and CDR2 sequences are SNHLY and FYNNEI. As DNA, the CDR3 is TGTGCCAGCATGGCCGACAGCCCTAACTATGGCTACACCTTC. Amino acid sequence: CASMADSPNYGYTF.

The J gene is TRBJ1-1, the V gene TRBV27; 7 bases are a match to TRBD1. V lost 6 bases, J lost 8 bases, and 9 bases stayed unmatched. The CDR3 contains 13 residues. CDR1 and CDR2 (germline): MNHEY, SMNVEV (reference sequence). The CDR3, as DNA: TGTGCCAGCAGGCCACTACAGGGGATAGAAGCTTTCTTT. It specifies CASRPLQGIEAFF.

V and J are TRBV5-4 and TRBJ1-1; 9 nucleotides line up with TRBD1. The trim removed 4 bases at V and 7 bases at J, leaving 11 bases unmatched. This CDR3 contains 15 residues. Germline CDR1 reads SGHNT; CDR2 reads YYREEE (reference sequence). CDR3 loop: CASSPPPGQGFEAFF. Here the CDR3 DNA reads TGTGCCAGCAGCCCACCCCCCGGACAGGGGTTTGAAGCTTTCTTT.

The chain is built from TRBV12-5 and TRBJ1-1, with D uncertain. The CDR3 covers 17 residues. CDR1 and CDR2 from the germline V gene are LGHNT and FRNRAP. V was cut by 0 bases and J by 5 bases, with 19 bases left in between. The CDR3 loop is CASGLVDGSIVRTEAFF. The CDR3 bases are TGTGCTAGTGGTTTGGTAGATGGCAGTATCGTTCGTACTGAAGCTTTCTTT. The variable domain in full, with the rest retrieved from reference TRBV12-5 and TRBJ1-1, is DARVTQTPRHKVTEMGQEVTMRCQPILGHNTVFWYRQTMMQGLELLAYFRNRAPLDDSGMPKDRFSAEMPDATLATLKIQPSEPRDSAVYFCASGLVDGSIVRTEAFFGQGTRLTVV.